Following are 24 T cell receptor beta chains from one sample sequenced in a study of cytomegalovirus exposure and HLA in healthy donors. Primers: 60 Vbeta forward and 13 Jbeta reverse. Profiled with immunoSEQ multiplex PCR; TCRdb holds only in-frame clones, not every one. The sample gives 150,000 to 200,000 clones, 75% to 90% of which show up once; 0.9% to 1% is in the top ten. The material sequenced was PBMCs. The origin of the receptors is a girl aged 2-10 years in good health and CMV-seropositive.

This chain uses TRBV2 with TRBJ1-1; the match to TRBD1 covers 7 bases. Per germline, CDR1 SNHLY and CDR2 FYNNEI. This CDR3 comprises 15 residues. J lost 0 bases, V lost 5 bases, and 6 bases had no gene match. The CDR3 bases are TGTGCCAGCAGTCGGACAGGATTTATGAACACTGAAGCTTTCTTT. The encoded protein is CASSRTGFMNTEAFF.

The chain employs TRBV7-3 and TRBJ2-7; 10 positions agree with TRBD1. The CDR3 has 16 residues. Per germline, CDR1 SGHTA and CDR2 FQGTGA. Unmatched junction bases numbered 9, after V lost 5 bases and J lost 2 bases. This CDR3 reads CASSINGDRGPYEQYF. In DNA form, the CDR3 reads TGTGCCAGCAGCATTAACGGGGACAGGGGACCCTACGAGCAGTACTTC.

J is TRBJ1-3 and V is TRBV11-2, with D perhaps TRBD1 (5 bases). This CDR3 contains 15 residues. The germline V and J ends were trimmed by 6 bases and 4 bases, with 16 bases remaining between them. Germline assignment: CDR1 SGHAT and CDR2 FQNNGV. CDR3 nucleotide sequence: TGTGCCAGCAGACCGCCGGGGGTCTCAGGAAACACCATATATTTT. Residues: CASRPPGVSGNTIYF.

This clone has more than one count but fewer than ten. J is TRBJ1-2 and V is TRBV6-5, with 10 bases matching TRBD1. The CDR3 runs 15 residues. The germline V gene encodes CDR1 MNHEY and CDR2 SVGAGI. Trimming cost V 0 bases and J 8 bases; bases outside gene matches: 6. The CDR3 spells CASSYSSGTGAGYTF. The CDR3 DNA is TGTGCCAGCAGTTACTCGAGCGGGACAGGGGCGGGCTACACCTTC.

This clone was seen a single time. The genes are TRBV5-1 and TRBJ2-7; D perhaps matches TRBD2 (5 bases). Germline V gives CDR1 SGHRS, CDR2 YFSETQ. V lost 2 bases, J lost 4 bases, and 31 bases lay in between. This CDR3 contains 20 residues. CDR3 in amino acids: CASSLRILGNRDDRGYEQYF. CDR3 DNA: TGCGCCAGCAGCTTAAGGATTTTGGGGAACCGAGACGATCGGGGTTACGAGCAGTACTTC.

This clone was recorded only once. The chain links TRBV4-1 to TRBJ2-3; 7 nucleotides match TRBD1. Trimming cost V 2 bases and J 1 base; bases outside gene matches: 15. The CDR3 runs 19 residues. CDR1 is MGHRA, CDR2 YSYEKL, per germline. This chain's CDR3 is CASSQRRTGFIPGTDTQYF. In nucleotides, the CDR3 is TGCGCCAGCAGCCAACGGAGGACAGGATTTATCCCTGGCACAGATACGCAGTATTTT.

V and J are TRBV11-2 and TRBJ2-1, with D possibly being TRBD1 (6 bases). CDR3 length: 17 residues. With 3 bases removed from V and 4 bases from J, the gap between germline ends came to 19 bases. Per germline, CDR1 SGHAT and CDR2 FQNNGV. This chain's CDR3 is CASSFSPTGSGYNEQFF. The CDR3 coding sequence is TGTGCCAGCAGCTTTTCTCCTACAGGGTCTGGGTACAATGAGCAGTTCTTC.

The rearrangement links TRBV5-1 to TRBJ1-3; D might be TRBD1 (5 bases). The V gene's germline CDR1 is SGHRS and CDR2 YFSETQ. The CDR3 spans 15 residues. V lost 4 bases, J lost 4 bases, and 15 bases lay in between. This CDR3 reads CASSLALGGGNTIYF. CDR3 coding DNA: TGCGCCAGCAGCCTGGCCCTCGGGGGAGGAAACACCATATATTTT.

The genes are TRBV18 and TRBJ2-1; 8 nucleotides agree with TRBD1. Germline V gene lookup returns CDR1 KGHSH and CDR2 LQKENI. The CDR3 totals 16 residues. Losses at the gene ends were 2 bases for V and 6 bases for J; bases not matched to a gene: 9. The CDR3: CASSPRTGSSSNEQFF. The CDR3 DNA follows: TGTGCCAGCTCACCAAGGACAGGGTCGAGCTCCAATGAGCAGTTCTTC.

The J gene is TRBJ1-4, the V gene TRBV5-6, with 7 bases that match TRBD1. Looked up from germline, CDR1 is SGHDT and CDR2 is YYEEEE. The CDR3 totals 15 residues. V lost 4 bases to trimming and J lost 3 bases; unmatched junction nucleotides: 6. The CDR3 bases are TGTGCCAGCAGCGAGCAGGGGGATCCTAATGAAAAACTGTTTTTT. It specifies CASSEQGDPNEKLFF.

CDR3 nucleotides: TGCAGCGTTTCCAGGGGACGCGATCAGCCCCAGCATTTT. It specifies CSVSRGRDQPQHF. The V gene is TRBV29-1, the J gene TRBJ1-5, with a tentative D call TRBD1 (6 bases). The CDR3 consists of 13 residues. The germline gives CDR1 SQVTM, CDR2 ANQGSEA. The V and J ends lost 5 bases and 5 bases respectively, with 13 bases between them.

This clone appeared a few times. The chain employs TRBV5-1 and TRBJ2-3; TRBD1 matches 7 bases. The CDR3 has 15 residues. CDR1 is SGHRS and CDR2 is YFSETQ in the germline V gene. V lost 5 bases to trimming and J lost 0 bases; unmatched junction nucleotides: 6. The CDR3 here is CASRRQGTSTDTQYF. CDR3 nucleotide sequence: TGCGCCAGCAGACGACAGGGCACTAGCACAGATACGCAGTATTTT.

The chain recombines TRBV5-6 with TRBJ1-1, with no clear D. Germline-derived CDR1 and CDR2 are SGHDT and YYEEEE. V was trimmed by 5 bases and J by 5 bases, leaving 22 bases between them. The CDR3 is 16 residues long. This CDR3 reads CASRFAARLMRTEAFF. As DNA, the CDR3 is TGTGCCAGCAGATTCGCCGCTAGGTTAATGAGGACTGAAGCTTTCTTT.

V and J are TRBV13 and TRBJ1-5; D not certain. CDR3 size: 14 residues. Between the trimmed V and J ends, which lost 0 bases and 1 base, there was a span of 4 bases. Germline-derived CDR1 and CDR2 are PRHDT and FYEKMQ (reference sequence). The CDR3 spells CASSLGGSNQPQHF. For the CDR3, the DNA is TGTGCCAGCAGCTTAGGCGGGAGCAATCAGCCCCAGCATTTT.

The chain's CDR3 is CASTIKGLADYNEQFF. The DNA for the CDR3 is TGTGCCAGCACCATCAAGGGACTAGCGGATTACAATGAGCAGTTCTTC. The rearrangement joins TRBV28 to TRBJ2-1, with 11 bases aligning to TRBD2. The V gene's germline CDR1 is MDHEN and CDR2 SYDVKM. V shed 7 bases and J 4 bases; nucleotides not matched to a gene: 9. This CDR3 spans 16 amino acids.

The chain combines TRBV9 with TRBJ1-3; possibly TRBD1 for D (5 bases). This CDR3 has 16 amino acids. V dropped 4 bases and J dropped 2 bases, with 16 bases sitting between them. Germline-derived CDR1 and CDR2 are SGDLS and YYNGEE. Here the CDR3 reads CASSTDPGLAGNTIYF. DNA for the CDR3: TGTGCCAGCAGCACCGACCCAGGGTTGGCTGGAAACACCATATATTTT.

Only a few counts were recorded for this clone. This sequence joins TRBV19 and TRBJ1-5; D is unresolved. Trimming removed 4 bases from V and 0 bases from J, with 10 bases in between. The CDR3 runs to 15 residues. Germline CDR1 is LNHDA and CDR2 is SQIVND (reference sequence). The CDR3 here is CASSKGSYSNQPQHF. The CDR3 nucleotides read TGTGCCAGTAGTAAAGGGAGTTATAGCAATCAGCCCCAGCATTTT.

This clone showed up just a few times. CDR3 DNA: TGCAGCGTTGGCCTTACTAGTGAAAGGGGAGGCGAGCAGTTCTTC. Its translation: CSVGLTSERGGEQFF. V usage is TRBV29-1 and J usage is TRBJ2-1; maybe TRBD2 (6 bases). The V end was cut by 4 bases, the J end by 10 bases, with 23 bases between. Germline loops: CDR1 SQVTM, CDR2 ANQGSEA. This CDR3 is 15 amino acids long.

The chain carries TRBV7-2 and TRBJ2-3, with TRBD2 identical over 10 bases. CDR1 is SGHTA, CDR2 FQGNSA, per germline. The CDR3 has 15 residues. Trimming at V came to 1 base and at J to 4 bases, leaving 2 bases not matched to a gene. As DNA, the CDR3 is TGTGCCAGCAGCTTAGGGCTAGCGGGGGCAGATACGCAGTATTTT. Its translation is CASSLGLAGADTQYF.

This clone was seen a handful of times. The V gene is TRBV5-3, the J gene TRBJ2-1; perhaps TRBD1 as D (6 bases). TRBV5-3 is reported as an ORF; its role is uncertain. Trimming took off 1 base at V and 5 bases at J, with 22 bases between the two ends. The CDR3 has 18 amino acids. The CDR3 region is CARSLFQIHRVVHNEQFF. CDR3 DNA: TGTGCCAGAAGCTTGTTCCAAATCCACAGGGTCGTTCACAATGAGCAGTTCTTC.

As for this clone: Within the sample, other DNA sequences also encode this same CDR3. The rearrangement links TRBV2 to TRBJ2-1; 11 positions match TRBD2. CDR1 and CDR2 (germline): SNHLY, FYNNEI. Trimming cost V 4 bases and J 4 bases; bases outside gene matches: 0. This CDR3 comprises 14 residues. The CDR3 loop is CASSGLAGYNEQFF. The CDR3 DNA reads as TGTGCCAGCAGTGGACTAGCGGGGTACAATGAGCAGTTCTTC.

CDR3 sequence reads: CASSDSSRGSSEQYF. The CDR3 nucleotides are TGTGCCAGCAGTGACTCGAGCAGGGGAAGTTCCGAGCAGTACTTC. The chain recombines TRBV6-4 with TRBJ2-7, with D tentatively TRBD1 (6 bases). The CDR3 loop spans 15 amino acids. Deletions cut 0 bases from V and 6 bases from J, with 15 bases between. Germline-derived CDR1 and CDR2 are MRHNA and SNTAGT.

The rearrangement uses TRBV30 and TRBJ1-5, with 7 bases identical to TRBD1. This CDR3 has 14 residues. CDR1 GTSNPN and CDR2 SVGIG come from the germline V gene (reference sequence). Losses at the gene ends were 2 bases for V and 2 bases for J; bases not matched to a gene: 3. The CDR3 sequence is CAWSKGQGNQPQHF. The DNA of the CDR3 is TGTGCCTGGAGTAAAGGACAGGGCAATCAGCCCCAGCATTTT.

As regards this clone: In the same sample, other DNA sequences code for this CDR3. The chain is built from TRBV5-1 and TRBJ2-3; TRBD2 aligns across 9 bases. This CDR3 has 15 residues. V trimming: 4 bases; J trimming: 0 bases; junction bases outside the gene matches: 3. Germline CDR1 is SGHRS and CDR2 is YFSETQ. CDR3 region: CASSPTSGSTDTQYF. The CDR3 DNA sequence: TGCGCCAGCAGCCCCACTAGCGGGAGCACAGATACGCAGTATTTT.